This T cell receptor beta chain was retrieved from a study of blood T cell repertoires in COVID-19. Study details: Acute-phase and convalescent COVID-19 samples originated in the United States, Italy and Spain.

V was cut by 4 bases and J by 4 bases, with 13 bases left in between. The CDR3 loop spans 14 amino acids. Germline CDR1 reads SNHLY; CDR2 reads FYNNEI. Profiled with immunoSEQ multiplex PCR; TCRdb holds only in-frame clones, not every one. The sample has some 260,000 clones; 80% to 90% are singletons. The receptor was derived from a man at least 80 years old with acute or convalescent COVID-19. The chain is built from TRBV2 and TRBJ1-2, with D possibly TRBD1 on 5 matching bases. What was sequenced was peripheral blood. CDR3: CASSAQGGSYGYTF. The CDR3 region has the DNA TGTGCCAGCAGTGCTCAGGGAGGTAGCTATGGCTACACCTTC.